This T cell receptor beta chain was sequenced for a study of patients and donors after allogeneic stem cell transplantation. One entry per CDR3 protein results from TCRdb running MiXCR on the RT-PCR reads. The sample carries over 150,000 distinct CDR3 sequences, approximately 30% recorded once. This clonotype was seen more than once but under ten times. This clonotype was obtained from a human donor who was either an allogeneic HSCT recipient or a stem cell or donor lymphocyte infusion donor (not recorded which). It is not recorded whose cells these are; they may come from a transplant donor. Source material: blood, either unsorted or a sorted T cell fraction (not recorded which).

The DNA for the CDR3 is TGTGCCAGTAGCGCCGACAGGGGTCTGAACGAGCAGTACTTC. Translated: CASSADRGLNEQYF. The chain links TRBV6-1 to TRBJ2-7, with 8 bases fitting TRBD1. The CDR3 sequence is 14 residues long. V gave up 9 bases and J gave up 5 bases; unmatched junction bases: 12. Germline assignment: CDR1 MNHNS and CDR2 SASEGT.